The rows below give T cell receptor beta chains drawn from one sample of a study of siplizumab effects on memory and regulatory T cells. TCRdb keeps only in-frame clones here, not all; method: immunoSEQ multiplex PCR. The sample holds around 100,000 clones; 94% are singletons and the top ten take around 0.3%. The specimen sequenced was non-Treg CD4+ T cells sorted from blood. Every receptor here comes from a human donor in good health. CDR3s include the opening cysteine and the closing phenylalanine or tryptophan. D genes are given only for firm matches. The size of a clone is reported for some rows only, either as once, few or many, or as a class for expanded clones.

cdr3_nt: TGTGCCAGCAACTACGGGACAGGGCAACGAGAGACCCAGTACTTC
cdr3_aa: CASNYGTGQRETQYF
j_call: TRBJ2-5
v_call: TRBV6-6
clone_size: NA
d_call: TRBD1

cdr3_nt: TGTGCCAGCTCACTAGACTCGACAGGGGAGGCTACCTTC
cdr3_aa: CASSLDSTGEATF
j_call: TRBJ1-2
v_call: TRBV18
clone_size: NA
d_call: TRBD1

cdr3_nt: TGTGCCAGCAGTGTTCGGGACTCCTATGGCTACACCTTC
cdr3_aa: CASSVRDSYGYTF
j_call: TRBJ1-2
v_call: TRBV6-1
clone_size: NA
d_call: NA

cdr3_nt: TGTGCCAGCAGCTTTAACAGGGGCGAGCAGTACTTC
cdr3_aa: CASSFNRGEQYF
j_call: TRBJ2-7
v_call: TRBV5-4
clone_size: NA
d_call: TRBD1

cdr3_nt: TGTGCCAGCAGCCACCTCCAGGTCCCCGGGGAGCTGTTTTTT
cdr3_aa: CASSHLQVPGELFF
j_call: TRBJ2-2
v_call: TRBV11-2
clone_size: once
d_call: NA

cdr3_nt: TGTGCCAGTAGTCGACCGGGGACAGGGAACTATGGCTACACCTTC
cdr3_aa: CASSRPGTGNYGYTF
j_call: TRBJ1-2
v_call: TRBV19
clone_size: NA
d_call: TRBD1

cdr3_nt: TGTGCCAGTAGTCGAGGATGGACCGAGCAGTTCTTC
cdr3_aa: CASSRGWTEQFF
j_call: TRBJ2-1
v_call: TRBV19
clone_size: NA
d_call: NA

cdr3_nt: TGTGCCACCAGAAACAGCCTCGGTAATGAAAAACTGTTTTTT
cdr3_aa: CATRNSLGNEKLFF
j_call: TRBJ1-4
v_call: TRBV10-3
clone_size: NA
d_call: NA

cdr3_nt: TGTGCCATCAGCGGTGGGACGTACCAAGAGACCCAGTACTTC
cdr3_aa: CAISGGTYQETQYF
j_call: TRBJ2-5
v_call: TRBV10-3
clone_size: NA
d_call: NA

cdr3_nt: TGTGCCAGCAGCCAACAGAACTATGGCTACACCTTC
cdr3_aa: CASSQQNYGYTF
j_call: TRBJ1-2
v_call: TRBV4-2
clone_size: NA
d_call: NA

cdr3_nt: TGTGCCAGTTCCCCCCGACAGGGGCAGAATAATCCCCAGCATTTT
cdr3_aa: CASSPRQGQNNPQHF
j_call: TRBJ1-5
v_call: TRBV19
clone_size: NA
d_call: TRBD1

cdr3_nt: TGTGCCTGGAGTGTAAAGGGCACAGATACGCAGTATTTT
cdr3_aa: CAWSVKGTDTQYF
j_call: TRBJ2-3
v_call: TRBV30
clone_size: NA
d_call: NA

cdr3_nt: TGCGCCAGCAGCCAAGCGACAGCGAACACCGGGGAGCTGTTTTTT
cdr3_aa: CASSQATANTGELFF
j_call: TRBJ2-2
v_call: TRBV4-1
clone_size: NA
d_call: NA

cdr3_nt: TGTGCCAGCAGCGTGACAGGGCTTTATAATTCACCCCTCCACTTT
cdr3_aa: CASSVTGLYNSPLHF
j_call: TRBJ1-6
v_call: TRBV27
clone_size: NA
d_call: TRBD1

cdr3_nt: TGCGCCAGCAGTCAATCGTCCGGGGTCGTCTCCTACGAGCAGTACTTC
cdr3_aa: CASSQSSGVVSYEQYF
j_call: TRBJ2-7
v_call: TRBV23-1
clone_size: once
d_call: NA

cdr3_nt: TGTGCCAGCAGCCGCGAGGGCAATCAGCCCCAGCATTTT
cdr3_aa: CASSREGNQPQHF
j_call: TRBJ1-5
v_call: TRBV5-4
clone_size: once
d_call: NA

cdr3_nt: TGTGCCATCAGGGACAGCAACTATGGCTACACCTTC
cdr3_aa: CAIRDSNYGYTF
j_call: TRBJ1-2
v_call: TRBV10-3
clone_size: NA
d_call: NA

cdr3_nt: TGTGCCAGTAGTCCCCCCCAGGGGGCCCAGCATTTT
cdr3_aa: CASSPPQGAQHF
j_call: TRBJ1-5
v_call: TRBV19
clone_size: NA
d_call: TRBD1

cdr3_nt: TGTGCCAGCTCGGTCGGGCGGAACTACGAGCAGTACTTC
cdr3_aa: CASSVGRNYEQYF
j_call: TRBJ2-7
v_call: TRBV18
clone_size: NA
d_call: NA

cdr3_nt: TGTGCCTGGAGTGTGGGACCTTCTAATGAAAAACTGTTTTTT
cdr3_aa: CAWSVGPSNEKLFF
j_call: TRBJ1-4
v_call: TRBV30
clone_size: NA
d_call: NA

cdr3_nt: TGTGCCAGCAGCTTAGGGGGTGGGGGCGCAGAGACCCAGTACTTC
cdr3_aa: CASSLGGGGAETQYF
j_call: TRBJ2-5
v_call: TRBV11-3
clone_size: NA
d_call: NA

cdr3_nt: TGTGCCAGCAGCGCAGACAGGGGATTAGGGCAGCCCCAGCATTTT
cdr3_aa: CASSADRGLGQPQHF
j_call: TRBJ1-5
v_call: TRBV5-4
clone_size: once
d_call: TRBD1

cdr3_nt: TGTGCCAGCAGCTTAATGCCAACGACTAGCGGGAGAAGTGAGCAGTTCTTC
cdr3_aa: CASSLMPTTSGRSEQFF
j_call: TRBJ2-1
v_call: TRBV7-3
clone_size: NA
d_call: TRBD2

cdr3_nt: TGTGCCTCCGTAAACAGGGTGGGCACAGATACGCAGTATTTT
cdr3_aa: CASVNRVGTDTQYF
j_call: TRBJ2-3
v_call: TRBV30
clone_size: once
d_call: NA

cdr3_nt: TGTGCCAGCAGCTTAGCGGGTAACTTCGGAGCTTTCTTT
cdr3_aa: CASSLAGNFGAFF
j_call: TRBJ1-1
v_call: TRBV7-8
clone_size: NA
d_call: NA

cdr3_nt: TGTGCCAGCAGCCAAGGTTTAGGCGGAGCGGGTGAAAAACTGTTTTTT
cdr3_aa: CASSQGLGGAGEKLFF
j_call: TRBJ1-4
v_call: TRBV4-2
clone_size: once
d_call: NA

cdr3_nt: TGCGCCAGCAGCCAAGGGTGGGCGGGGAGCTCCTACAATGAGCAGTTCTTC
cdr3_aa: CASSQGWAGSSYNEQFF
j_call: TRBJ2-1
v_call: TRBV4-1
clone_size: once
d_call: NA

cdr3_nt: TGCGCCAGCGGGATCCCAGGAGCTAACTATGGCTACACCTTC
cdr3_aa: CASGIPGANYGYTF
j_call: TRBJ1-2
v_call: TRBV10-2
clone_size: NA
d_call: NA

cdr3_nt: TGCAGCGTTGGTGGACAGGCTGGAAACACCATATATTTT
cdr3_aa: CSVGGQAGNTIYF
j_call: TRBJ1-3
v_call: TRBV29-1
clone_size: NA
d_call: TRBD1

cdr3_nt: TGTGCCAGCGGGACAGGGGGCAGGAATGAGCAGTTCTTC
cdr3_aa: CASGTGGRNEQFF
j_call: TRBJ2-1
v_call: TRBV6-5
clone_size: few
d_call: TRBD1

cdr3_nt: TGCGCCAGCAGCCAAGTCCACATGAGCTCCTATAATTCACCCCTCCACTTT
cdr3_aa: CASSQVHMSSYNSPLHF
j_call: TRBJ1-6
v_call: TRBV4-1
clone_size: NA
d_call: NA

cdr3_nt: TGTGCCAGTAGTTCTTTGACTAGCTGGGAGACCCAGTACTTC
cdr3_aa: CASSSLTSWETQYF
j_call: TRBJ2-5
v_call: TRBV19
clone_size: NA
d_call: TRBD2

cdr3_nt: TGTGCCAGCAGTTACCCAGGACCCCACCAGTTCTTC
cdr3_aa: CASSYPGPHQFF
j_call: TRBJ2-1
v_call: TRBV6-5
clone_size: NA
d_call: NA

cdr3_nt: TGTGCCAGCAGCCCCCGGGATGCTCAGAGAACCCAGTACTTC
cdr3_aa: CASSPRDAQRTQYF
j_call: TRBJ2-5
v_call: TRBV11-3
clone_size: NA
d_call: NA

cdr3_nt: TGTGCCTGCACTAGCGGGAGTGCAGATACGCAGTATTTT
cdr3_aa: CACTSGSADTQYF
j_call: TRBJ2-3
v_call: TRBV30
clone_size: NA
d_call: TRBD2

cdr3_nt: TGTGCCAGCAGTGATAGCGGGGGGCTGAATGTGGAGACCCAGTACTTC
cdr3_aa: CASSDSGGLNVETQYF
j_call: TRBJ2-5
v_call: TRBV2
clone_size: NA
d_call: TRBD2

cdr3_nt: TGCAGCGTTAGGGACAACAAAAACATTCAGTACTTC
cdr3_aa: CSVRDNKNIQYF
j_call: TRBJ2-4
v_call: TRBV29-1
clone_size: once
d_call: NA

cdr3_nt: TGTGCCAGCAGCTTGGCCAGGTCAGGGGGAAACACCATATATTTT
cdr3_aa: CASSLARSGGNTIYF
j_call: TRBJ1-3
v_call: TRBV5-5
clone_size: NA
d_call: NA

cdr3_nt: TGTGCCAGCAGCGTAGAGATTGGGACCGAGCAGTACTTC
cdr3_aa: CASSVEIGTEQYF
j_call: TRBJ2-7
v_call: TRBV9
clone_size: NA
d_call: NA

cdr3_nt: TGCGCCAGCAGCTCCGTAAGCACAGATACGCAGTATTTT
cdr3_aa: CASSSVSTDTQYF
j_call: TRBJ2-3
v_call: TRBV5-1
clone_size: NA
d_call: NA

cdr3_nt: TGTGCCAGCAGCTTAGTACTGGGGGAAAAACTGTTTTTT
cdr3_aa: CASSLVLGEKLFF
j_call: TRBJ1-4
v_call: TRBV7-8
clone_size: once
d_call: NA

cdr3_nt: TGTGCCTGGAGTAGGGGTAGCGGGGGATACAATGAGCAGTTCTTC
cdr3_aa: CAWSRGSGGYNEQFF
j_call: TRBJ2-1
v_call: TRBV30
clone_size: NA
d_call: TRBD2

cdr3_nt: TGTGCCAGCAAGGCGGGGAATGGGGCCAACGTCCTGACTTTC
cdr3_aa: CASKAGNGANVLTF
j_call: TRBJ2-6
v_call: TRBV2
clone_size: NA
d_call: NA

cdr3_nt: TGTGCCAGCAGCCCCGCGGATACGCAGTATTTT
cdr3_aa: CASSPADTQYF
j_call: TRBJ2-3
v_call: TRBV7-3
clone_size: NA
d_call: NA

cdr3_nt: TGTGCCTGGAGTCAGGGACTAGCGGGAGGGTTGTACTTC
cdr3_aa: CAWSQGLAGGLYF
j_call: TRBJ2-7
v_call: TRBV30
clone_size: NA
d_call: TRBD2

cdr3_nt: TGTGCCAGCAGTGTTCTGGACTATGGCTACACCTTC
cdr3_aa: CASSVLDYGYTF
j_call: TRBJ1-2
v_call: TRBV2
clone_size: once
d_call: NA

cdr3_nt: TGTGCCAGCAGTGTAGGGAGAAATTCACCCCTCCACTTT
cdr3_aa: CASSVGRNSPLHF
j_call: TRBJ1-6
v_call: TRBV2
clone_size: once
d_call: NA

cdr3_nt: TGTGCCAGCAGAGTTAGCGGGGGGGCCCCCTACGAGCAGTACTTC
cdr3_aa: CASRVSGGAPYEQYF
j_call: TRBJ2-7
v_call: TRBV7-9
clone_size: once
d_call: TRBD2

cdr3_nt: TGTGCCAGCAGCCGAGGGGGTTCTGAGCAGTTCTTC
cdr3_aa: CASSRGGSEQFF
j_call: TRBJ2-1
v_call: TRBV7-3
clone_size: NA
d_call: NA

cdr3_nt: TGTGCCAGCAGCGACGACAGGGTCGGCTACACCTTC
cdr3_aa: CASSDDRVGYTF
j_call: TRBJ1-2
v_call: TRBV6-5
clone_size: NA
d_call: TRBD1